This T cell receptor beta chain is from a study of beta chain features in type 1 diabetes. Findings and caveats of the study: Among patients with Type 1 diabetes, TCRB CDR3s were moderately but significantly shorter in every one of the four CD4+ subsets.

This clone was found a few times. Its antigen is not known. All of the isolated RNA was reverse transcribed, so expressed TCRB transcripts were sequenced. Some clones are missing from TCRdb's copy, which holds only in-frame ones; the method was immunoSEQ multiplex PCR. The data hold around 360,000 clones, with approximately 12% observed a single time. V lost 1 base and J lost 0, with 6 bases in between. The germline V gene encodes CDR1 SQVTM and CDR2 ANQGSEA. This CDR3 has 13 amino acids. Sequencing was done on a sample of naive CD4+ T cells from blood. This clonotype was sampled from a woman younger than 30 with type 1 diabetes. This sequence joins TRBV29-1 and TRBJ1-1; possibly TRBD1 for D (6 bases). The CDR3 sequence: CSVEGQVNTEAFF. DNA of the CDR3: TGCAGCGTTGAAGGACAGGTGAACACTGAAGCTTTCTTT.